This TCR beta chain derives from a study of cytomegalovirus exposure and HLA in healthy donors (dated by TCRdb to about 2017). At the level of the whole study: According to an earlier analysis of a few hundred of the donors, roughly 180 million T cells yielded 117 million unique TCR beta sequences and 276 Gb of sequence data. An early release covering roughly 600 HLA-typed donors comprised 300 to 350 gigabases of sequencing data and roughly 86 million unique TCR sequences. Of the 300 to 400 genotyped donors, approximately 83% fell in the genetic ancestry cluster associated with self-reported Caucasian donors. The aim of the study was to test whether cataloging public T cell receptors could identify signatures of past pathogen exposure. The T cell repertoires of around 670 subjects were profiled by immunosequencing and related to cytomegalovirus serostatus. A separate validation cohort of roughly 130 different subjects was used in addition to the roughly 670-subject first cohort. To predict cytomegalovirus infection status, the study brought together high-throughput TCR immunosequencing, statistical association of individual TCRs with disease status, and machine learning. A later analysis re-examined previously published TCR beta repertoires from around 670 donors and added high-resolution HLA genotyping to investigate patterns of TCR occurrence. The later analysis used no new phenotypic data to find candidate immune exposures, relying instead on TCR beta sequences and their occurrence across donors. An earlier analysis of roughly 600 of the donors used high-throughput TCR beta sequencing to judge whether each TCR beta V gene segment behaved as functional or pseudogenic. Alongside the repertoire data, information on donor age, sex, ethnicity and CMV serostatus was compiled. A later genetic analysis used genome-wide SNP genotypes for about 65% of the 666 donors, treating that subset as a discovery cohort. Every discovery cohort repertoire had been produced on one sequencing platform. Both class I and class II loci were covered by HLA typing, at four-digit resolution. The number of donors typed differed by locus, with roughly 620-640 for A, B, C, DRB1 and DQB1, over 500 for DQA1, approximately 580 for DPA1, and 472 for DPB1. About five DR-DQ haplotypes were handled as single units for association and clustering, since linkage in the cohort was strong. Among some 410 genotyped donors of the cohort, an average of around 240,000 unique TCR beta nucleotide sequences were sequenced per donor, about a sixth of them non-productive. The paper as a whole reports these results and caveats: Most TCR sequences were seen in very few donors, while some public TCRs were found in many individuals. Sequencing depth was assumed to be roughly uniform across donors in the presence/absence analyses, though that assumption may not hold. A later genetic analysis associated a missense DCLRE1C variant with V-gene and J-gene trimming of TCR beta chains, and an independent cohort replicated the association. A further reported finding was that TCR beta sequences accurately predicted the HLA-A and HLA-B alleles for most subjects in the first cohort. At a false discovery rate of 0.05, a later analysis linked under 20,000 TCR beta sequences to specific HLA alleles. In a later analysis, the rate of TCR association differed among HLA loci, with DRB1 alleles having the most associated TCRs and HLA-C alleles having the fewest. In an earlier analysis of around 600 of the donors, most TCR beta V segments appeared in productive rearrangements about 87% or about 30% of the time, broadly matching IMGT annotations. The authors suggested that the approach could potentially be extended to other disease states and immunological phenotypes. Most CMV-associated TCR beta chains appeared to be HLA-restricted in a later analysis, and the HLA associations seemed to be driven largely by CMV exposure. According to a later genetic analysis, donors in an Asian-associated ancestry cluster had fewer N-insertions in productive TCRs than the roughly 700-donor mean. A group of highly shared sequence variants was considered likely to be a technical artifact of the sequencing pipeline. The classifier was reported to diagnose cytomegalovirus status with high specificity and sensitivity in both the original and validation cohorts. Strong co-occurrence of HLA alleles, especially DR and DQ, made assigning TCR associations to individual alleles difficult. In the study, 164 TCR beta chains were listed as associated with cytomegalovirus. In a later analysis, several top co-occurrence clusters were reported to appear linked to parvovirus B19, influenza, CMV and Epstein-Barr virus. Because counts were too low, roughly 17 rarely observed V segments, including chromosome 9 orphons, were left out of the earlier analysis of about 620 of the donors. HLA typing was unavailable for some donors at each locus, so association tests used only the typed subset. In this cohort, only TCR beta chains were sequenced, and detectable features were limited by the absence of alpha or paired-chain data. The 87-base-pair reads could not distinguish some IMGT-functional V segments, including TRBV6-2 and TRBV6-3, so those segments were excluded. A later analysis found that HLA-associated TCR beta chains were more clonally expanded and had lower generation probabilities than equally common non-associated chains. For the cohort, immune exposure information was limited to CMV serostatus. Linkage disequilibrium might explain the correlated functional status among segregating V segments, but an unknown experimental factor could not be excluded. In vitro tests confirmed that three of the cytomegalovirus-associated TCR beta chains recognize cytomegalovirus antigens.

This clone appeared a single time. Its cognate antigen has yet to be identified. Per-nucleotide qualities are absent, and no much larger clonotype sits a single base away. The cysteine opens and the phenylalanine closes a CDR3 of 14 amino acids. The entry retains the CDR3 DNA only, 42 bases that are in frame from base 1. From a lookup of the germline V gene, CDR1 and CDR2 are MNHEY and SVGAGI. After removal of 6 bases from V and 1 base from J, the junction retains 5 bases not matched to a gene. In total, approximately 610 healthy bone marrow donors made up the cohort. At the time of sampling, all cohort members were nominally healthy, though unrecorded immune exposures were likely present. The donor was CMV seronegative and belonged to the group of 352 seronegative cohort members. Each donor provided a peripheral blood sample, and peripheral blood mononuclear cells were used for TCR beta sequencing. The Qiagen DNeasy Blood Extraction Kit was used to extract genomic DNA from the blood cell samples.

Libraries were prepared through the immunoSEQ multiplex PCR assay. For the multiplex PCR, a mixture combining 60 forward primers for TCR Vbeta segments and 13 reverse primers for TCR Jbeta segments was used. The CDR3 region of rearranged TCR beta genes was amplified from genomic DNA with a multiplex PCR assay. On the Illumina HiSeq System, the amplified TCR beta libraries were sequenced as 87-base-pair reads. Processing in the source paper ran as follows. In a later analysis, 77 million or so unique TCR beta chains were counted across the 690 or so repertoires, and approximately 9.9 million of these chains were shared by at least two donors. Raw reads were error-corrected and collapsed into unique sequences by a nearest-neighbor algorithm in which closely related sequences were merged to remove PCR and sequencing errors. V, D and J gene segments were assigned by aligning CDR3 sequences to IMGT reference sequences. Each retained sequence needed at least a six-nucleotide match to both a V gene segment and a J gene segment. A rearrangement counted as productive if the CDR3 had no stop codons and remained in frame with V and J, and every other rearrangement counted as non-productive. Following IMGT convention, CDR3 was defined as the stretch from the second conserved V-encoded cysteine up to the conserved J-encoded phenylalanine. The earlier analysis of some 580 of the donors excluded any sequence lacking an unambiguous match to a single V gene segment. An earlier analysis of just under 600 of the donors called V segments functional above 56.7% productive rearrangements and segregating when the between-donor standard deviation exceeded 5%. A statistical classification framework was built for diagnosing cytomegalovirus status from the catalog of TCR beta chain sequences. In a later analysis, V and J genes were assigned by comparing TCR nucleotide sequences against IMGT/GENE-DB human TR gene sequences. In a later analysis, CDR3 sequences and most-parsimonious VDJ recombination scenarios were assigned using the TCRdist pipeline. In a later analysis, every TCR beta chain was defined by the combination of its CDR3 amino acid sequence and its V-gene family, and reads without a unique V-gene family were dropped. In a later analysis, some 600 highly shared, low-generation-probability nucleotide sequences were removed to address suspected cross-contamination and a sequencing artifact. A later analysis calculated a clonal expansion index for each public chain from normalized within-repertoire ranks of inferred template counts. Generation probabilities in a later analysis came from a VDJ recombination model fitted to out-of-frame rearrangements, and those results were checked against IGoR. A later analysis scored TCR-TCR, TCR-HLA and TCR-CMV co-occurrence with hypergeometric tests, applying a repertoire-size bias correction to TCR pairs. False discovery rates were estimated in a later analysis by permuting HLA or CMV assignments 20 times. A later analysis grouped co-occurring TCRs with DBSCAN, adding TCRdist sequence similarity when clustering within HLA-allele-positive subsets. For co-occurrence clustering, repertoires with fewer than 30,000 or more than 120,000 public chains were excluded, along with roughly 5 repertoires with anomalous nucleotide sharing. Sourced from immuneACCESS, this table was stored by TCRdb with only in-frame sequences that have V and J called. A share of the clones is absent; for the studies checked, an unresolved V gene accounts for under half, and the remainder has no known explanation. V and J calls and clone size are those listed in that table; D and trimming were worked out from the DNA. The sample table lists 80,000 to 100,000 clones, roughly three quarters of them with a count of one. Approximately 1.3% of the sample lies in the top ten.

The chain employs TRBV6-5 and TRBJ1-2; TRBD1 lines up with 7 middle nucleotides. The TCR originated in a middle-aged man in good health and CMV-seronegative. The sample taken for sequencing was PBMCs. The sequenced DNA is TGTGCCAGCAGGAGACAGGGAAATAACTATGGCTACACCTTC. It codes for CASRRQGNNYGYTF.